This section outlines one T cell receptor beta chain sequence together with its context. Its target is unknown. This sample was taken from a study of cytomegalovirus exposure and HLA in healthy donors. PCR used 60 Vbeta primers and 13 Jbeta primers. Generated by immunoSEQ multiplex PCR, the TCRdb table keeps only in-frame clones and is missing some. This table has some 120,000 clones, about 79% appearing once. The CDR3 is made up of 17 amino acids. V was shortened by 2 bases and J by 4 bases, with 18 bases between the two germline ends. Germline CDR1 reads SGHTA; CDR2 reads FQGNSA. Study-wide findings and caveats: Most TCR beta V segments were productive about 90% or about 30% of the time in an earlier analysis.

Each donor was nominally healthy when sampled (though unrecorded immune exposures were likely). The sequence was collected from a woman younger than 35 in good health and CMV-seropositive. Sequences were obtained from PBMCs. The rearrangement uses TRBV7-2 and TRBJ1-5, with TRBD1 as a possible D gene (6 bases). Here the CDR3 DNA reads TGTGCCAGCAGCTTAACGGGGGGCAGGGAGCTGAATCAGCCCCAGCATTTT. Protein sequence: CASSLTGGRELNQPQHF.